The 10 T cell receptor beta chains reported below all come from one sample, sequenced in a study of blood T cell dynamics during melanoma immunotherapy. Libraries were prepared by immunoSEQ multiplex PCR; TCRdb keeps only in-frame clonotypes and omits some of them. The sample lists about 12,000 clones, roughly 88% occurring once. Described time point: week 3, after first cycle of checkpoint inhibitor. The sample consisted of blood, taken from a patient treated with checkpoint blockade. The receptors here all came from a human donor with melanoma.

The CDR3 loop reads CASGLDLLGGATGETQYF. The DNA of the CDR3 is TGTGCTAGTGGTTTGGACCTTCTGGGTGGGGCGACAGGGGAGACCCAGTACTTC. The chain links TRBV12-5 to TRBJ2-5, with 7 bases fitting TRBD1. V trimming: 1 base; J trimming: 5 bases; junction bases outside the gene matches: 16. The germline CDR1 and CDR2 sequences are LGHNT and FRNRAP. The CDR3 sequence is 18 residues long.

The V gene is TRBV9, the J gene TRBJ2-1; D is possibly TRBD1 or TRBD2 (5 bases each). Trimming shortened V by 0 bases and J by 8 bases, and 12 bases separated the two germline ends. Germline V CDR1 and CDR2: SGDLS, YYNGEE. This CDR3 comprises 14 residues. The CDR3 nucleotides are TGTGCCAGCAGCGTAGGTTGGGGGAGCGATGAGCAGTTCTTC. Translated, it gives CASSVGWGSDEQFF. The full variable domain, in which reference TRBV9 and TRBJ2-1 provide the parts outside the CDR3, is DSGVTQTPKHLITATGQRVTLRCSPRSGDLSVYWYQQSLDQGLQFLIQYYNGEERAKGNILERFSAQQFPDLHSELNLSSLELGDSALYFCASSVGWGSDEQFFGPGTRLTVL.

Only a few counts were recorded for this clone. The V and J genes are TRBV7-9 and TRBJ1-2; TRBD1 agrees at 9 bases. V lost 8 bases and J lost 8; bases outside the gene matches: 9. The CDR3 is 13 amino acids. CDR1 SEHNR and CDR2 FQNEAQ come from the germline V gene (reference sequence). DNA for the CDR3: TGTGCCAGCGAACAGGGGGCGAGAGGCGGCTACACCTTC. Its translation: CASEQGARGGYTF.

This chain uses TRBV23-1 with TRBJ2-5, with 7 positions matching TRBD2. TRBV23-1 is treated as an ORF (open reading frame) with a function not yet certain. V lost 6 bases to trimming and J lost 4 bases; unmatched junction nucleotides: 5. CDR3 length: 13 amino acids. The CDR3 here is CASSSREGETQYF. The CDR3 coding sequence is TGCGCCAGCAGCTCCAGGGAGGGAGAGACCCAGTACTTC.

This chain links TRBV5-1 with TRBJ2-3, with a possible D match to TRBD1 (6 bases). V was cut by 4 bases and J by 3 bases, with 12 bases left in between. Germline V lookup: CDR1 SGHRS, CDR2 YFSETQ. The CDR3 sequence is 14 residues long. This CDR3 reads CASSVDSPTDTQYF. The CDR3 DNA reads as TGCGCCAGCAGCGTGGACAGTCCTACAGATACGCAGTATTTT.

The rearrangement joins TRBV4-2 to TRBJ2-3; the D gene is possibly TRBD2 (6 bases). In germline, CDR1 is LGHNA, CDR2 YNFKEQ. V dropped 4 bases and J dropped 3 bases, with 14 bases sitting between them. This CDR3 has 15 residues. CDR3 DNA: TGTGCCAGCAGCCGAGCCGGGAGCGATACAGATACGCAGTATTTT. Encoded protein: CASSRAGSDTDTQYF.

This clone was observed a single time. The chain recombines TRBV5-1 with TRBJ1-2; no definite D call. Germline loops: CDR1 SGHRS, CDR2 YFSETQ. The CDR3 is 15 residues long. V dropped 1 base and J dropped 5 bases, with 15 bases sitting between them. The DNA for the CDR3 is TGCGCCAGCAGCTTGTATCCAGGCCCCGGGTATGGCTACACCTTC. As protein: CASSLYPGPGYGYTF. Combining the CDR3 with reference TRBV5-1 and TRBJ1-2 gives the whole variable domain KAGVTQTPRYLIKTRGQQVTLSCSPISGHRSVSWYQQTPGQGLQFLFEYFSETQRNKGNFPGRFSGRQFSNSRSEMNVSTLELGDSALYLCASSLYPGPGYGYTFGSGTRLTVV.

V gene TRBV11-2 combines with J gene TRBJ1-2; a possible D gene is TRBD1 (5 bases). CDR1 is SGHAT, CDR2 FQNNGV, per germline. Trimming cost V 1 base and J 4 bases, with 13 bases left between them. This CDR3 spans 15 amino acids. The CDR3 region is CASSLGEGLSYGYTF. The CDR3 DNA reads TGTGCCAGCAGCTTAGGGGAGGGACTCAGCTATGGCTACACCTTC.

The chain carries TRBV2 and TRBJ2-7, with D possibly matching TRBD1 (5 bases). This CDR3 contains 15 residues. Per germline, CDR1 SNHLY and CDR2 FYNNEI. V was pared by 3 bases and J by 0 bases, with 12 bases between. CDR3 in DNA: TGTGCCAGCAGTGAGAGACAGCTAACCTCCTACGAGCAGTACTTC. Residues: CASSERQLTSYEQYF.

The rearrangement uses TRBV7-9 and TRBJ1-1; TRBD1 matches at 7 bases. CDR3 length equals 15 residues. After removal of 2 bases from V and 0 bases from J, the junction contained 3 bases not matched to a gene. Germline loops: CDR1 SEHNR, CDR2 FQNEAQ (reference sequence). In DNA, the CDR3 is TGTGCCAGCAGCTTAAGGACAGGAATGAACACTGAAGCTTTCTTT. This sequence encodes CASSLRTGMNTEAFF.